This T cell receptor (beta chain) emerged from a study of persistence of HIV-infected CD4 T cells. About this clone: Antigen specificity is unknown.

An overlapping HIV-1 Gag peptide pool stimulated these cells at approximately 1 ug/peptide/mL. Sorted nonresponding memory CD4+ T cells were CD40L-negative, CD69-negative, CD45RO-high. Adults with HIV-1 started suppressive ART while chronically infected. Undetectable plasma HIV-1 RNA below 50 copies/mL lasted at least 4 years. PBMCs were depleted of CD8+ T cells before stimulation. The CDR3 runs 13 residues. CDR1 and CDR2 from the germline V gene are ENHRY and SYGVKD. V was clipped by 3 bases and J by 6 bases, with 11 bases between them. The immunoSEQ assay was version 4, run in survey mode. The method was immunoSEQ multiplex PCR; TCRdb's version includes in-frame clones alone and lacks a portion of them. The sample carries about 36,000 clones, about 81% recorded once.

This sequence joins TRBV10-3 and TRBJ1-1, with D uncertain. The receptor was isolated from an adult with HIV. The donor label of this sample is uncertain. The source was cultured CD4+ T cells from PBMCs, collected from a patient who received antiretroviral therapy. The CDR3 loop is CAISEMVPPEAFF. The CDR3 nucleotides read TGTGCCATCAGTGAAATGGTCCCACCTGAAGCTTTCTTT.